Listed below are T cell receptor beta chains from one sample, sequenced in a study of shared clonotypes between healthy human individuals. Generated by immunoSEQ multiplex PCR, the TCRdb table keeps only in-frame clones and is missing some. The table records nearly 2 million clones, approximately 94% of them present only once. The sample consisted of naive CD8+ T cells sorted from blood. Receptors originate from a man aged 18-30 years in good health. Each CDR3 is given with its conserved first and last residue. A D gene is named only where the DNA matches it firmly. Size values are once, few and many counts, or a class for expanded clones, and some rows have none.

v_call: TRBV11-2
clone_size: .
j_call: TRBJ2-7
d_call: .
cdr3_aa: CASSPRRAYEQYF
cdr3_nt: TGTGCCAGCAGTCCCAGGAGGGCCTACGAGCAGTACTTC

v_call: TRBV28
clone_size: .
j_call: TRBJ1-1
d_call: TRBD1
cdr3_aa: CASSLTGDSTEAFF
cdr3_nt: TGTGCCAGCAGTTTGACAGGGGACTCCACTGAAGCTTTCTTT

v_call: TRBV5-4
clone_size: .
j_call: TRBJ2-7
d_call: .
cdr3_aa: CASSSRGSAYEQYF
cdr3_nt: TGTGCCAGCAGCTCCCGGGGCTCCGCCTACGAGCAGTACTTC

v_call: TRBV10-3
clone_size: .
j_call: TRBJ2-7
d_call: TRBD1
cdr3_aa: CAISLDRVYEQYF
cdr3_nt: TGTGCCATCAGCCTGGACAGGGTTTACGAGCAGTACTTC

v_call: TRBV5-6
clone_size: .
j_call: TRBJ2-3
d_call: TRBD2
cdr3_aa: CASSWGLAGEGADTQYF
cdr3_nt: TGTGCCAGCAGCTGGGGACTAGCGGGCGAAGGTGCAGATACGCAGTATTTT

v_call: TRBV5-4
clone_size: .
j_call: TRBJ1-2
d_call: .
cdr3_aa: CASSTGSEAYGYTF
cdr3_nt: TGTGCCAGCAGCACAGGGAGTGAGGCTTATGGCTACACCTTC

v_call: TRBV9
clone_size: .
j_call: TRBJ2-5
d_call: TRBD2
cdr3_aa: CASSVEGLAGVGQETQYF
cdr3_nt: TGTGCCAGCAGCGTAGAGGGACTAGCGGGAGTAGGGCAAGAGACCCAGTACTTC

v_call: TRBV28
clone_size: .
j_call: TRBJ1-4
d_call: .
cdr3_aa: CASSPASATNEKLFF
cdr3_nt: TGTGCCAGCAGCCCAGCTAGCGCAACTAATGAAAAACTGTTTTTT

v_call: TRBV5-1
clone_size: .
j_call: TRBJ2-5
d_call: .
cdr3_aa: CASSAGTNQETQYF
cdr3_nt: TGCGCCAGCAGCGCGGGGACAAACCAAGAGACCCAGTACTTC

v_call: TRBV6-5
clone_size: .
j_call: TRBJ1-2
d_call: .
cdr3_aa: CASSGRDHYGYTF
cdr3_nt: TGTGCCAGCAGTGGCCGGGACCACTATGGCTACACCTTC

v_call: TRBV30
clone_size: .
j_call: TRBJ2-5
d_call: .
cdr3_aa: CAYRAHGTAGETQYF
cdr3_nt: TGTGCCTACCGGGCCCACGGGACAGCGGGGGAGACCCAGTACTTC

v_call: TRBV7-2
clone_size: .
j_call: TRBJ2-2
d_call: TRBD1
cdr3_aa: CASSLALVTGGTGELFF
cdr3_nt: TGTGCCAGCAGCTTAGCGCTAGTGACAGGGGGCACCGGGGAGCTGTTTTTT

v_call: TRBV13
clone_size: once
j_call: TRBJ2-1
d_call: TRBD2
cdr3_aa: CASSFLAGEPNEQFF
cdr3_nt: TGTGCCAGCAGCTTTCTAGCGGGGGAACCCAATGAGCAGTTCTTC

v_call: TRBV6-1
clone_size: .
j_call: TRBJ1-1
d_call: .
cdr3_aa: CASSEALGLNTEAFF
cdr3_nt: TGTGCCAGCAGTGAAGCGCTCGGATTGAACACTGAAGCTTTCTTT

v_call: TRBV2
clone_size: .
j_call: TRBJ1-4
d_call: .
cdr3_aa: CASKDSSNEKLFF
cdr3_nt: TGTGCCAGCAAAGACAGTTCTAATGAAAAACTGTTTTTT

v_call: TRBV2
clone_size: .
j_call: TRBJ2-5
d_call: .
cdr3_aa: CASGGLIYQETQYF
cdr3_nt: TGTGCCAGCGGGGGGCTAATTTACCAAGAGACCCAGTACTTC

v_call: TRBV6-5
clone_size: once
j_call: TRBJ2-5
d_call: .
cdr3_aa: CASTPMESQETQYF
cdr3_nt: TGTGCCAGCACTCCTATGGAGTCCCAAGAGACCCAGTACTTC

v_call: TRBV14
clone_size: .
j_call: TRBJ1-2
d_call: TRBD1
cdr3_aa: CASSQDWTGDYGYTF
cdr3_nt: TGTGCCAGCAGCCAAGATTGGACAGGCGACTATGGCTACACCTTC

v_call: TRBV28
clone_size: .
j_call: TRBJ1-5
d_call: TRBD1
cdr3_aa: CASSLRGGVGQPQHF
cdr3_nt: TGTGCCAGCAGTTTAAGAGGGGGCGTTGGTCAGCCCCAGCATTTT

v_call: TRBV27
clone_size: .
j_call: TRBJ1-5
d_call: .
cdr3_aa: CASSLRQPGPQHF
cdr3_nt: TGTGCCAGCAGTTTACGACAGCCCGGGCCCCAGCATTTT

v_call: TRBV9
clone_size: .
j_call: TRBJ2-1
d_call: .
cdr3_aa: CASRGATSNEQFF
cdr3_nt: TGTGCCAGCAGGGGGGCGACCTCCAATGAGCAGTTCTTC

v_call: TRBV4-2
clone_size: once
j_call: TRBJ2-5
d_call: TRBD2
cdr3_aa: CASSQLAGGEETQYF
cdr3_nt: TGTGCCAGCAGCCAGCTAGCGGGGGGGGAAGAGACCCAGTACTTC

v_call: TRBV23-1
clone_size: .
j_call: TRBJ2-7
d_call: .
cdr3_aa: CASRPRYEQYF
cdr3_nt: TGCGCCAGCAGACCCCGCTACGAGCAGTACTTC

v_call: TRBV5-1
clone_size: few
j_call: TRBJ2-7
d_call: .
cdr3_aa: CASSLEGAYEQYF
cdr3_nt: TGCGCCAGCAGCTTGGAGGGGGCCTACGAGCAGTACTTC

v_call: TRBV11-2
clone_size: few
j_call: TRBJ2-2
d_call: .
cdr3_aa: CASSFGAGGELFF
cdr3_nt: TGTGCCAGCAGCTTTGGGGCGGGCGGGGAGCTGTTTTTT

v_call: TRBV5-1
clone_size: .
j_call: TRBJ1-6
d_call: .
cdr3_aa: CASSLEAVSSYNSPLHF
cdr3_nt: TGCGCCAGCAGCTTGGAGGCTGTGAGCTCCTATAATTCACCCCTCCACTTT

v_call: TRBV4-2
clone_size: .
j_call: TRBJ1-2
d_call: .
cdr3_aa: CASSQDPHGYTF
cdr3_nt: TGTGCCAGCAGCCAAGATCCACACGGCTACACCTTC

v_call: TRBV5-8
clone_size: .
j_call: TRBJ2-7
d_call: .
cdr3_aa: CASSLSPQYEQYF
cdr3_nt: TGTGCCAGCAGCTTAAGCCCTCAGTACGAGCAGTACTTC

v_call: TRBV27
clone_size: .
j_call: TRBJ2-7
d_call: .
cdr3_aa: CASSTLSSYEQYF
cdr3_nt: TGTGCCAGCAGTACCTTAAGCTCCTACGAGCAGTACTTC

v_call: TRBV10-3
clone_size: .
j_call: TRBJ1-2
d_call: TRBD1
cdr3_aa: CAIGDRERGYGYTF
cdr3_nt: TGTGCCATCGGGGACAGGGAAAGGGGCTATGGCTACACCTTC

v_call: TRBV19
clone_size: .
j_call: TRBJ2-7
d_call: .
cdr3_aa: CASSNHYEQYF
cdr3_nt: TGTGCCAGTAGTAACCATTACGAGCAGTACTTC

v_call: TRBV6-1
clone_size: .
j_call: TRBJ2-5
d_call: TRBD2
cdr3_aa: CASSGGTSGGYQETQYF
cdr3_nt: TGTGCCAGCAGTGGTGGGACTAGCGGGGGGTATCAAGAGACCCAGTACTTC

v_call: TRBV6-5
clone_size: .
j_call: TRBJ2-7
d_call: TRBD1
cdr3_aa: CASRSGQGIYEQYF
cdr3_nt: TGTGCCAGCAGGTCCGGACAGGGGATCTACGAGCAGTACTTC

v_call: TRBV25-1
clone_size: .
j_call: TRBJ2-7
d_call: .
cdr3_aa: CATLQGSYEQYF
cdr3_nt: TGTGCCACCCTACAGGGAAGCTACGAGCAGTACTTC

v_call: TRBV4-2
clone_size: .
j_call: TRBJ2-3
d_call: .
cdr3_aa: CASSPRDGGTDTQYF
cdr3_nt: TGTGCCAGCAGCCCCAGAGACGGGGGCACAGATACGCAGTATTTT

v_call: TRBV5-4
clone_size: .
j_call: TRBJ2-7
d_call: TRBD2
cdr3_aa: CASSLASGGLSEQYF
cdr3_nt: TGTGCCAGCAGCTTGGCCAGCGGGGGTCTGAGCGAGCAGTACTTC

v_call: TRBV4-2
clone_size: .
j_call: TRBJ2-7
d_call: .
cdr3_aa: CASSQDDLRDLDYEQYF
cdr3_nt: TGTGCCAGCAGCCAAGATGATCTTCGGGACTTAGACTACGAGCAGTACTTC

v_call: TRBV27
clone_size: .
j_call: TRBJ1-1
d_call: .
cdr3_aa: CASSSGMNTEAFF
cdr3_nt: TGTGCCAGCAGTTCGGGTATGAACACTGAAGCTTTCTTT

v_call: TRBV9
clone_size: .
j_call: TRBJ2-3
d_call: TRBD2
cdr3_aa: CASSPGLAVSTDTQYF
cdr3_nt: TGTGCCAGCAGCCCAGGACTAGCAGTTAGCACAGATACGCAGTATTTT

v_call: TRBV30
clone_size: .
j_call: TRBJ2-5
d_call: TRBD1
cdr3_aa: CAWSVGQGQETQYF
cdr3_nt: TGTGCCTGGAGTGTGGGACAGGGACAAGAGACCCAGTACTTC

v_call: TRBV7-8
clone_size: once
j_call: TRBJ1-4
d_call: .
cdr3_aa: CASSLGTAPEKLFF
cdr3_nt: TGTGCCAGCAGCTTAGGGACGGCCCCCGAAAAACTGTTTTTT

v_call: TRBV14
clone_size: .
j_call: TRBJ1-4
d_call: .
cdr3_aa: CASSHRDEKLFF
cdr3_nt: TGTGCCAGCAGCCACAGGGATGAAAAACTGTTTTTT

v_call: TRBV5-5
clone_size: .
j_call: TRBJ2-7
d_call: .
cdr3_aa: CASSLVSEQYF
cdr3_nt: TGTGCCAGCAGCTTGGTGAGTGAGCAGTACTTC

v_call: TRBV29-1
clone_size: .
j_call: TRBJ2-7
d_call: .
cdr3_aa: CSVGEQTYEQYF
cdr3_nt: TGCAGCGTTGGGGAACAGACCTACGAGCAGTACTTC

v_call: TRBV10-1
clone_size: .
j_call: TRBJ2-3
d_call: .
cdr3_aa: CASSEEKDTDTQYF
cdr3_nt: TGCGCCAGCAGCGAGGAGAAGGACACAGATACGCAGTATTTT

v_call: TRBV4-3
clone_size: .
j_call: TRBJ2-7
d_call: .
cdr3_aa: CASSQELVGYYEQYF
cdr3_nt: TGCGCCAGCAGCCAAGAATTGGTGGGTTACTACGAGCAGTACTTC

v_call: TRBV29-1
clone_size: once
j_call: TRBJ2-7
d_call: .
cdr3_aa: CSVVAANSYEQYF
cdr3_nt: TGCAGCGTTGTGGCAGCGAACTCCTACGAGCAGTACTTC